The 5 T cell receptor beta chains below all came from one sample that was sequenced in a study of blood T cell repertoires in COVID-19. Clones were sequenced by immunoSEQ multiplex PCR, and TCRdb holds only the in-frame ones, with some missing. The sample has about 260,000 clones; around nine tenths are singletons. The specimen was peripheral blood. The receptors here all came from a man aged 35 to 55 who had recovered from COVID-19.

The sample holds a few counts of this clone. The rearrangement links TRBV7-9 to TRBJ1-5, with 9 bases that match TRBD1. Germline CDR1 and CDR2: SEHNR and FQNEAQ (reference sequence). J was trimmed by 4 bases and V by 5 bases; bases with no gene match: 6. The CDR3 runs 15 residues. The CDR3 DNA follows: TGTGCCAGCAGCCTATCGGGACAGGGTAATCAGCCCCAGCATTTT. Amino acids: CASSLSGQGNQPQHF.

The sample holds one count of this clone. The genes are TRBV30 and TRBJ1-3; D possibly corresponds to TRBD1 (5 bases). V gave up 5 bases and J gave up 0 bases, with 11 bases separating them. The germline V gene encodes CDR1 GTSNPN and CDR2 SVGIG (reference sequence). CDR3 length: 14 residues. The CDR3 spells CAWGPGYSGNTIYF. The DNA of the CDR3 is TGTGCCTGGGGTCCAGGGTACTCTGGAAACACCATATATTTT.

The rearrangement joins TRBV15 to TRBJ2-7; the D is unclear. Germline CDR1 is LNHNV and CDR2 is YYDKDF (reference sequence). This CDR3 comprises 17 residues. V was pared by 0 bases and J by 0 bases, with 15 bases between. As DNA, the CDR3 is TGTGCCACCAGCAGAGATCGAGCCAGCGCCCGCTCCTACGAGCAGTACTTC. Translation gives CATSRDRASARSYEQYF.

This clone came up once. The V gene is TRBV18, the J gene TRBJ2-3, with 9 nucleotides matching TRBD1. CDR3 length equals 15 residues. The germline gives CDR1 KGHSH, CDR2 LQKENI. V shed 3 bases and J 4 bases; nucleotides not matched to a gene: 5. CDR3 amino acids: CASSPRTGAADTQYF. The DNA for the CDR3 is TGTGCCAGCTCACCCCGGACAGGGGCGGCAGATACGCAGTATTTT.

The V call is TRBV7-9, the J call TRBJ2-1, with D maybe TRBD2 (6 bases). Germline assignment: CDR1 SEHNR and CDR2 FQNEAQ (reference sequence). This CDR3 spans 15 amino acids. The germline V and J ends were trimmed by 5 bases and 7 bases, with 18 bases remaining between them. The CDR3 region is CASSQTSSRSNEQFF. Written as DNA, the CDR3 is TGTGCCAGCAGCCAGACTAGTTCCCGGTCTAATGAGCAGTTCTTC.